Each of the 27 T cell receptor beta chains below was sequenced from the same sample in a study of control samples from healthy donors and cancer patients. Some clones are missing from TCRdb's copy, which holds only in-frame ones; the method was immunoSEQ multiplex PCR. The sample yields approximately 170,000 clones, roughly 90% seen once. The sequenced material came from blood. These receptors were obtained from a woman in her fifties or sixties in good health.

The V call is TRBV6-6, the J call TRBJ2-2, with 10 bases matching TRBD1. Trimming removed 10 bases from V and 6 bases from J; junction bases left unmatched: 14. This CDR3 comprises 16 residues. CDR1 is MNHNY, CDR2 SVGAGI, per germline (reference sequence). The CDR3 region is CATTYGGTGEPGELFF. As DNA, the CDR3 is TGTGCCACAACGTACGGGGGGACAGGGGAGCCCGGGGAGCTGTTTTTT.

V usage is TRBV28 and J usage is TRBJ1-1; D might be TRBD1 (6 bases). The germline V gene has CDR1 MDHEN and CDR2 SYDVKM. This CDR3 is built from 11 residues. Trimming cost V 8 bases and J 5 bases, with 9 bases left between them. CDR3 DNA sequence: TGTGCCAGCTACAGGGCTACTGAAGCTTTCTTT. This encodes CASYRATEAFF. Together with reference TRBV28 and TRBJ1-1, the CDR3 gives the full variable domain: DVKVTQSSRYLVKRTGEKVFLECVQDMDHENMFWYRQDPGLGLRLIYFSYDVKMKEKGDIPEGYSVSREKKERFSLILESASTNQTSMYLCASYRATEAFFGQGTRLTVV.

This rearrangement joins TRBV28 to TRBJ2-7; D unclear. V dropped 0 bases and J dropped 3 bases, with 9 bases sitting between them. Germline assignment: CDR1 MDHEN and CDR2 SYDVKM. The CDR3 runs to 14 residues. CDR3 in DNA: TGTGCCAGCAGTTTATGGGGTAAGGGCTACGAGCAGTACTTC. This gives the protein CASSLWGKGYEQYF.

As regards this clone: Additional DNA sequences in this sample encode the identical CDR3. The gene calls are TRBV7-2 and TRBJ2-3; TRBD2 matches 7 bases. The CDR3 is 14 residues long. V lost 5 bases, J lost 5 bases, and 7 bases stayed unmatched. CDR1 is SGHTA, CDR2 FQGNSA, per germline. The CDR3 sequence: CASSPSGIRDTQYF. CDR3 in DNA: TGTGCCAGCAGCCCGAGCGGGATAAGAGATACGCAGTATTTT.

This chain connects TRBV5-8 to TRBJ1-5, with unresolved D. CDR1 and CDR2 (germline): SGHTS, YDEGEE. The CDR3 is 16 amino acids. V was shortened by 2 bases and J by 10 bases, with 22 bases between the two germline ends. CDR3 loop: CASSFASGPAISPQHF. In nucleotides, the CDR3 is TGTGCCAGCAGCTTTGCGTCCGGGCCGGCAATCTCCCCCCAGCATTTT. The variable domain in full, completed from reference TRBV5-8 and TRBJ1-5, reads EAGVTQSPTHLIKTRGQQATLRCSPISGHTSVYWYQQALGLGLQFLLWYDEGEERNRGNFPPRFSGRQFPNYSSELNVNALELEDSALYLCASSFASGPAISPQHFGDGTRLSIL.

V gene TRBV7-9 combines with J gene TRBJ2-7, with TRBD1 matching over 7 bases. Germline CDR1 is SEHNR and CDR2 is FQNEAQ (reference sequence). The CDR3 is 13 amino acids. Germline trimming cut 8 bases from V and 10 bases from J; bases unmatched to any gene: 14. CDR3: CASSLLEGGTQYF. CDR3 sequence (DNA): TGTGCCAGCTCCCTTTTGGAAGGGGGCACCCAGTACTTC. Complete variable domain (other parts from reference TRBV7-9 and TRBJ2-7): DTGVSQNPRHKITKRGQNVTFRCDPISEHNRLYWYRQTLGQGPEFLTYFQNEAQLEKSRLLSDRFSAERPKGSFSTLEIQRTEQGDSAMYLCASSLLEGGTQYFGPGTRLTVT.

The gene calls are TRBV3-1 (or the pseudogene TRBV3-2) and TRBJ2-7; D is unresolved. Trimming left V 0 bases short and J 4 bases short, with 19 bases between. CDR1 is LGHDT and CDR2 is YNNKEL in the germline V gene (reference sequence). This CDR3 comprises 17 residues. As DNA, the CDR3 is TGTGCCAGCAGCCAAGATGGCGTGGGCAGTAACCCATACGAGCAGTACTTC. Translated, it gives CASSQDGVGSNPYEQYF.

This clone was counted between two and nine times. The chain carries TRBV6-2 or TRBV6-3 and TRBJ1-1; unclear D gene. The V end lost 2 bases, the J end lost 10 bases, and 14 bases lay between the germline ends. The germline V gene has CDR1 MNHEY and CDR2 SVGEGT. The length of the CDR3 is 13 residues. CDR3 in DNA: TGTGCCAGCAGTTACACTTACAGATGGGTAGCTTTCTTT. This gives the protein CASSYTYRWVAFF.

In its sample, this clone was seen once. V usage is TRBV19 and J usage is TRBJ1-1, with D perhaps matching TRBD1 (5 bases). V lost 3 bases and J 10 bases, leaving 9 bases between the germline ends. The CDR3 extends over 11 amino acids. CDR1 is LNHDA and CDR2 is SQIVND in the germline V gene (reference sequence). The CDR3 spells CASSIPGGAFF. The CDR3 DNA sequence: TGTGCCAGTAGTATCCCTGGGGGAGCTTTCTTT.

This chain uses TRBV6-5 with TRBJ2-1, with D possibly matching TRBD2 (6 bases). V lost 4 bases to trimming and J lost 6 bases, with 7 bases between them. The CDR3 is 12 residues long. The germline V gene encodes CDR1 MNHEY and CDR2 SVGAGI. The CDR3 spells CASSSSVNEQFF. The CDR3, as DNA: TGTGCCAGCAGTTCTAGCGTCAATGAGCAGTTCTTC.

The genes are TRBV11-3 and TRBJ1-1, with TRBD1 matching over 8 bases. The CDR3 is 13 amino acids. CDR1 and CDR2 (germline): SGHNT, YENEEA. V was clipped by 5 bases and J by 5 bases; unmatched bases: 4. The CDR3 reads CASSTGDRTEAFF. The CDR3 DNA is TGTGCCAGCAGCACCGGGGACAGGACTGAAGCTTTCTTT.

The rearrangement joins TRBV5-8 to TRBJ2-7; D remains unclear. Germline values: CDR1 SGHTS, CDR2 YDEGEE. V gave up 0 bases and J gave up 1 base, with 14 bases separating them. The CDR3 runs 16 residues. The CDR3 loop reads CASSLASKGVSYEQYF. CDR3 in DNA: TGTGCCAGCAGCTTGGCCTCTAAGGGTGTGTCCTACGAGCAGTACTTC.

The chain employs TRBV19 and TRBJ2-1; unclear D gene. Germline loops: CDR1 LNHDA, CDR2 SQIVND (reference sequence). This CDR3 is 14 amino acids long. Trimming took 3 bases from V and 5 from J, leaving 11 bases between them. The CDR3 loop reads CASSIRDSNNEQFF. The CDR3 DNA sequence: TGTGCCAGTAGTATCCGCGACTCGAACAATGAGCAGTTCTTC.

This chain uses TRBV28 with TRBJ1-2; a weak D match, TRBD1 (5 bases). Germline lookup yields CDR1 MDHEN and CDR2 SYDVKM. V was pared by 8 bases and J by 8 bases, with 27 bases between. CDR3 length equals 16 residues. CDR3 sequence: CASLRPSSAIGQGYTF. CDR3 coding DNA: TGTGCCAGCCTACGTCCTAGTAGTGCAATCGGACAAGGCTACACCTTC.

The chain joins TRBV19 to TRBJ2-1; 8 bases are shared with TRBD2. After removal of 5 bases from V and 9 bases from J, the junction contained 6 bases not matched to a gene. The CDR3 has 13 amino acids. Germline lookup yields CDR1 LNHDA and CDR2 SQIVND (reference sequence). CDR3 region: CASSRGTSSEQFF. The CDR3 DNA reads TGTGCCAGTAGTCGCGGGACTAGTTCTGAGCAGTTCTTC. Full variable domain (remainder filled in from reference TRBV19 and TRBJ2-1): DGGITQSPKYLFRKEGQNVTLSCEQNLNHDAMYWYRQDPGQGLRLIYYSQIVNDFQKGDIAEGYSVSREKKESFPLTVTSAQKNPTAFYLCASSRGTSSEQFFGPGTRLTVL.

The genes are TRBV18 and TRBJ2-2, with D unresolved. CDR1 is KGHSH, CDR2 LQKENI, per germline. Trimming removed 3 bases at V and 2 bases at J, with 10 bases between. The CDR3 spans 15 residues. This CDR3 reads CASSPPRINTGELFF. CDR3 in DNA: TGTGCCAGCTCACCCCCGAGAATAAACACCGGGGAGCTGTTTTTT.

The chain is built from TRBV11-2 and TRBJ2-1; no firm D call. From germline, CDR1 is SGHAT and CDR2 FQNNGV. V was pared by 3 bases and J by 0 bases, with 15 bases between. CDR3 length: 17 amino acids. CDR3 DNA: TGTGCCAGCAGCTTCCTTTCTGGTCCCTCCTCCTACAATGAGCAGTTCTTC. Amino acids: CASSFLSGPSSYNEQFF.

The rearrangement links TRBV3-1 (or the pseudogene TRBV3-2) to TRBJ2-7; D gene uncertain. The germline V and J ends were trimmed by 4 bases and 2 bases, with 6 bases remaining between them. The CDR3 has 12 residues. Per the germline V gene, CDR1 is LGHDT and CDR2 is YNNKEL (reference sequence). DNA for the CDR3: TGTGCCAGCAGCCCCAGGACCTACGAGCAGTACTTC. It encodes CASSPRTYEQYF.

This clone occurred once. This chain uses TRBV6-2 or TRBV6-3 with TRBJ1-2; D possibly corresponds to TRBD1 (5 bases). Germline V gene lookup returns CDR1 MNHEY and CDR2 SVGEGT. The CDR3 contains 14 residues. Deletions cut 6 bases from V and 5 bases from J, with 16 bases between. CDR3 protein: CASSHGGVEYGYTF. Written as DNA, the CDR3 is TGTGCCAGCAGCCACGGGGGGGTCGAATATGGCTACACCTTC.

The gene calls are TRBV7-2 and TRBJ1-2; a weak D match, TRBD1 (5 bases). The CDR3 extends over 14 amino acids. Per the germline V gene, CDR1 is SGHTA and CDR2 is FQGNSA. V gave up 4 bases and J gave up 5 bases, with 14 bases separating them. In DNA form, the CDR3 reads TGTGCCAGCAGCTCGCGGACTGGGGGGTATGGCTACACCTTC. It yields the protein CASSSRTGGYGYTF.

This rearrangement joins TRBV24-1 to TRBJ1-2; D perhaps matches TRBD1 (5 bases). Germline V CDR1 and CDR2: KGHDR, SFDVKD. V gave up 11 bases and J gave up 6 bases, with 12 bases separating them. The CDR3 consists of 11 residues. As DNA, the CDR3 is TGTGCCATCTGGGGGGGGAATGGCTACACCTTC. Its translation is CAIWGGNGYTF.

This chain connects TRBV30 to TRBJ1-5; D call uncertain. CDR1 and CDR2 from the germline V gene are GTSNPN and SVGIG (reference sequence). V lost 1 base, J lost 0 bases, and 7 bases lay in between. The CDR3 sequence is 14 residues long. CDR3 loop: CAWSEIHSNQPQHF. The CDR3 DNA sequence: TGTGCCTGGAGTGAAATTCATAGCAATCAGCCCCAGCATTTT.

V usage is TRBV7-3 and J usage is TRBJ2-3, with D possibly TRBD2 on 7 matching bases. From germline, CDR1 is SGHTA and CDR2 FQGTGA. Trimming shortened V by 5 bases and J by 2 bases, and 17 bases separated the two germline ends. The CDR3 consists of 16 residues. For the CDR3, the DNA is TGTGCCAGCAGCCCAAGGGGGACTACATCCACAGATACGCAGTATTTT. Its protein is CASSPRGTTSTDTQYF. The entire variable domain, with the rest obtained from reference TRBV7-3 and TRBJ2-3, is as follows: GAGVSQTPSNKVTEKGKYVELRCDPISGHTALYWYRQSLGQGPEFLIYFQGTGAADDSGLPNDRFFAVRPEGSVSTLKIQRTERGDSAVYLCASSPRGTTSTDTQYFGPGTRLTVL.

This clone was detected once. The chain couples TRBV19 to TRBJ2-7; 7 bases agree with TRBD1. Germline CDR1 LNHDA, CDR2 SQIVND (reference sequence). The CDR3 length is 14 residues. Unmatched junction bases numbered 8, after V lost 4 bases and J lost 5 bases. As DNA, the CDR3 is TGTGCCAGTAGTAACCGGGACAGTTTCAACGAGCAGTACTTC. Translation gives CASSNRDSFNEQYF. Together with reference TRBV19 and TRBJ2-7, the CDR3 gives the full variable domain: DGGITQSPKYLFRKEGQNVTLSCEQNLNHDAMYWYRQDPGQGLRLIYYSQIVNDFQKGDIAEGYSVSREKKESFPLTVTSAQKNPTAFYLCASSNRDSFNEQYFGPGTRLTVT.

The J gene is TRBJ1-1, the V gene TRBV5-4; TRBD1 agrees at 7 bases. CDR1 is SGHNT, CDR2 YYREEE, per germline (reference sequence). The CDR3 has 14 amino acids. The V and J ends lost 0 bases and 5 bases, in that order; junction bases with no gene match: 4. The CDR3 loop is CASSLATGSTEAFF. CDR3 DNA sequence: TGTGCCAGCAGCTTGGCGACAGGGAGTACTGAAGCTTTCTTT.

The V gene is TRBV3-1 (or the pseudogene TRBV3-2), the J gene TRBJ1-1, with D hard to call. Trimming removed 0 bases at V and 7 bases at J, with 12 bases between. This CDR3 spans 14 amino acids. Germline V lookup: CDR1 LGHDT, CDR2 YNNKEL (reference sequence). The CDR3 DNA is TGTGCCAGCAGCCAAGATAGTGACATCAGTGAAGCTTTCTTT. Protein product: CASSQDSDISEAFF.

This chain connects TRBV21-1 to TRBJ1-2; TRBD1 is the table's D call and was not checked against the DNA. TRBV21-1 is flagged as a pseudogene. The CDR3 is 18 amino acids. The CDR3 nucleotides read TGTGCCAGCAGCAAAAATCTGGGGGCGACGCCCACTAACTATGGCTACACCTTC. Translation: CASSKNLGATPTNYGYTF.